The next 11 T cell receptor beta chains were all read from a single sample in a study of blood T cell repertoires in COVID-19. The assay was immunoSEQ multiplex PCR, and TCRdb's table has in-frame clones only and misses some. The sample yields 350,000 to 400,000 clones, approximately 93% seen once. Sequenced sample: PBMCs or T cells enriched from blood (not recorded which). The receptors derive from a woman in her thirties or forties who had been exposed to COVID-19.

The rearrangement links TRBV3-1 (or the pseudogene TRBV3-2) to TRBJ1-2, with no clear D. The CDR3 loop spans 12 amino acids. V lost 7 bases to trimming and J lost 4 bases, with 10 bases between them. The germline CDR1 and CDR2 sequences are LGHDT and YNNKEL (reference sequence). The CDR3 DNA sequence: TGTGCCAGCACCCAGGCAGGCTATGGCTACACCTTC. Translation: CASTQAGYGYTF.

The chain is built from TRBV9 and TRBJ2-3; TRBD2 matches at 7 bases. J was trimmed by 2 bases and V by 3 bases; bases with no gene match: 6. The CDR3 covers 15 residues. Germline lookup yields CDR1 SGDLS and CDR2 YYNGEE. As DNA, the CDR3 is TGTGCCAGCAGCGCGAGCGGGACTTACACAGATACGCAGTATTTT. It specifies CASSASGTYTDTQYF. The full variable domain, its missing parts supplied by reference TRBV9 and TRBJ2-3, is DSGVTQTPKHLITATGQRVTLRCSPRSGDLSVYWYQQSLDQGLQFLIQYYNGEERAKGNILERFSAQQFPDLHSELNLSSLELGDSALYFCASSASGTYTDTQYFGPGTRLTVL.

V usage is TRBV19 and J usage is TRBJ1-1, with TRBD1 as a possible D gene (6 bases). CDR3 length equals 13 residues. The ends were cut back, 3 bases at V and 5 bases at J, with 10 bases in the middle. Germline V gene lookup returns CDR1 LNHDA and CDR2 SQIVND (reference sequence). The CDR3 DNA reads as TGTGCCAGTAGTATGGGGGGGCGAACTGAAGCTTTCTTT. Its translation is CASSMGGRTEAFF.

This clone was detected only once. The rearrangement uses TRBV7-9 and TRBJ2-3, with D possibly TRBD2 on 5 matching bases. The CDR3 runs 16 residues. V was trimmed by 1 base and J by 0 bases, leaving 11 bases between them. Germline V gene sequence: CDR1 SEHNR, CDR2 FQNEAQ (reference sequence). In DNA, the CDR3 is TGTGCCAGCAGCTTAGTTCCGGGAAGTAGCACAGATACGCAGTATTTT. Translated, it gives CASSLVPGSSTDTQYF.

The J gene is TRBJ1-2, the V gene TRBV6-5; 7 positions agree with TRBD1. This CDR3 has 14 residues. Germline V gives CDR1 MNHEY, CDR2 SVGAGI. V lost 7 bases to trimming and J lost 0 bases; unmatched junction nucleotides: 5. CDR3 nucleotides: TGTGCCAGCACCCAGGGGGTCTCTAACTATGGCTACACCTTC. This gives the protein CASTQGVSNYGYTF.

This sequence joins TRBV10-2 and TRBJ1-1; perhaps TRBD1 as D (6 bases). The V end lost 7 bases, the J end lost 1 base, and 16 bases lay between the germline ends. CDR1 is WSHSY, CDR2 SAAADI, per germline. The length of the CDR3 is 15 residues. The CDR3 spells CASTTRGGGNTEAFF. CDR3 nucleotide sequence: TGCGCCAGCACTACCCGGGGGGGCGGGAACACTGAAGCTTTCTTT.

CDR3 coding DNA: TGTGCCAGCAGTGAGGGGCAGGCCAACTATGGCTACACCTTC. It yields the protein CASSEGQANYGYTF. The chain has TRBV2 and TRBJ1-2; TRBD1 is a possible D gene (5 bases). Trimming took off 3 bases at V and 2 bases at J, with 10 bases between the two ends. Germline lookup yields CDR1 SNHLY and CDR2 FYNNEI. This CDR3 spans 14 amino acids.

The chain joins TRBV6-5 to TRBJ1-5; 7 bases map to TRBD1. J was trimmed by 2 bases and V by 4 bases; bases with no gene match: 2. Germline CDR1 is MNHEY and CDR2 is SVGAGI. CDR3 length: 14 residues. CDR3 sequence: CASSFTGGNQPQHF. The CDR3 DNA reads as TGTGCCAGCAGTTTTACAGGGGGCAATCAGCCCCAGCATTTT.

This chain joins TRBV18 and TRBJ1-5, with 8 positions matching TRBD1. The CDR3 spans 14 residues. V gave up 5 bases and J gave up 7 bases; unmatched junction bases: 7. CDR1 and CDR2 (germline): KGHSH, LQKENI. CDR3 nucleotide sequence: TGTGCCAGCTCAGGACAGGGATTGAACCAGCCCCAGCATTTT. Protein: CASSGQGLNQPQHF.

V and J are TRBV10-1 and TRBJ1-2, with D possibly matching TRBD1 (6 bases). Looked up from germline, CDR1 is WNHNN and CDR2 is SYGVQD (reference sequence). The CDR3 runs to 15 residues. The ends were cut back, 2 bases at V and 5 bases at J, with 15 bases in the middle. CDR3 amino acids: CASSEGLGGRYGYTF. DNA of the CDR3: TGCGCCAGCAGTGAGGGGCTGGGGGGGCGTTATGGCTACACCTTC.

The chain recombines TRBV19 with TRBJ1-1; D is possibly TRBD1 (5 bases). Trimming took 8 bases from V and 5 from J, leaving 21 bases between them. This CDR3 is built from 15 residues. CDR1 and CDR2 (germline): LNHDA, SQIVND (reference sequence). The CDR3 is CASFSLGQGETEAFF. In nucleotides, the CDR3 is TGTGCCAGTTTTTCATTAGGGCAGGGCGAAACTGAAGCTTTCTTT.